This TCR beta chain was documented in a study of blood T cells in healthy people across ages. Points from the study as a whole: When set beside aged donors, long-lived donors presented more naive CD4+ cells and higher diversity.

Germline V gene sequence: CDR1 DFQATT, CDR2 SNEGSKA (reference sequence). This CDR3 contains 17 residues. Trimming left V 0 bases short and J 8 bases short, with 20 bases between. Regarding this clonotype: Antigen unknown.

Together with a sample-barcoded 5' primer, a J-beta primer mix was included in a second PCR lasting roughly 6 to 12 cycles. Via MiXCR, TCRdb re-called the 5' RACE reads, giving one row per CDR3 protein. Of some 700,000 distinct CDR3 sequences listed, about 40% are singletons. The genes are TRBV20-1 and TRBJ2-6; D possibly corresponds to TRBD2 (6 bases). The TCR sequence derives from a woman aged 55-69 years in good health. Source material: blood. The CDR3 loop is CSARDRDGSFRPNVLTF. CDR3 nucleotides: TGCAGTGCTAGAGATAGGGACGGGAGCTTTAGGCCCAACGTCCTGACTTTC.